One and the same sample provided the 21 T cell receptor beta chains below, sequenced in a study of OX40 agonist ivuxolimab in advanced cancers. Sequencing was performed with immunoSEQ multiplex PCR; in TCRdb, only in-frame clones are kept and a portion is missing. This sample yields tens of thousands of clones, of which about nine tenths are seen a single time; 0.33% belongs to the top ten. The sample in question was CD4+ or CD8+ T cells sorted from blood, obtained in a trial of the OX40 agonist ivuxolimab. Receptors were obtained from an adult with an advanced solid tumor such as melanoma, head and neck, liver or kidney cancer.

The chain joins TRBV9 to TRBJ2-3; TRBD2 matches at 11 bases. Germline V gene sequence: CDR1 SGDLS, CDR2 YYNGEE. V lost 4 bases to trimming and J lost 6 bases; unmatched junction nucleotides: 4. The CDR3 totals 14 residues. CDR3 protein: CASSSRTSGDTQYF. The CDR3 nucleotides are TGTGCCAGCAGCTCAAGGACTAGCGGGGATACGCAGTATTTT.

The chain carries TRBV6-6 and TRBJ1-6; a weak D match, TRBD1 (6 bases). CDR3 length: 14 amino acids. Germline CDR1 is MNHNY and CDR2 is SVGAGI (reference sequence). The CDR3 loop is CATSRGGSSSPLHF. In DNA, the CDR3 is TGTGCAACCTCCCGGGGGGGCTCGAGTTCACCCCTCCACTTT.

The chain carries TRBV5-1 and TRBJ2-2, with D possibly being TRBD2 (5 bases). Trimming left V 3 bases short and J 5 bases short, with 8 bases between. The CDR3 covers 13 residues. The germline CDR1 and CDR2 sequences are SGHRS and YFSETQ. The CDR3 bases are TGCGCCAGCAGCTCCGGGGAGACCGGGGAGCTGTTTTTT. This gives the protein CASSSGETGELFF.

V is TRBV6-1 and J is TRBJ2-7, with 10 bases identical to TRBD1. The germline gives CDR1 MNHNS, CDR2 SASEGT. This CDR3 comprises 12 residues. Trimming took 6 bases from V and 7 from J; bases not matched to a gene: 3. CDR3 bases: TGTGCCAGCAGGGGACAGGGGAGGGAGCAGTACGTC. It yields the protein CASRGQGREQYV.

The chain carries TRBV6-5 and TRBJ1-2; D is ambiguous. Germline CDR1 reads MNHEY; CDR2 reads SVGAGI. This CDR3 is built from 12 residues. Trimming cost V 6 bases and J 3 bases, with 8 bases left between them. The CDR3 reads CASRTGDYGYTF. CDR3 nucleotide sequence: TGTGCCAGCAGAACGGGTGACTATGGCTACACCTTC.

This chain links TRBV11-2 with TRBJ1-1; 7 bases align to TRBD1. Germline V gives CDR1 SGHAT, CDR2 FQNNGV. This CDR3 has 13 amino acids. The J segment lost 3 bases and the V segment lost 5 bases, leaving 3 bases of the junction unmatched. CDR3 residues: CASSPDRDTEAFF. The CDR3 region has the DNA TGTGCCAGCAGCCCCGACAGGGACACTGAAGCTTTCTTT.

The chain recombines TRBV19 with TRBJ1-5; TRBD1 matches 9 bases. The germline V gene has CDR1 LNHDA and CDR2 SQIVND (reference sequence). The CDR3 spans 14 residues. V gave up 5 bases and J gave up 5 bases; unmatched junction bases: 4. Here the CDR3 DNA reads TGTGCCAGTAGTGTTACAGGGGGCTATCAGCCCCAGCATTTT. Translation gives CASSVTGGYQPQHF.

The chain has TRBV16 and TRBJ1-2, with D unresolved. The CDR3 sequence is 13 residues long. V gave up 0 bases and J gave up 7 bases, with 9 bases separating them. The germline V gene has CDR1 KGHSY and CDR2 FQNENV. CDR3 in amino acids: CASSQSAMAGYTF. As DNA, the CDR3 is TGTGCCAGCAGCCAATCGGCAATGGCTGGCTACACCTTC.

V and J are TRBV7-9 and TRBJ2-5; 9 bases align to TRBD2. The germline V gene has CDR1 SEHNR and CDR2 FQNEAQ (reference sequence). This CDR3 is built from 16 residues. After removal of 3 bases from V and 5 bases from J, the junction contained 10 bases not matched to a gene. The CDR3 region has the DNA TGTGCCAGCAGCTTCGGCCGGACTAGCGCCACTGAGACCCAGTACTTC. Translated: CASSFGRTSATETQYF.

This chain uses TRBV6-1 with TRBJ2-2; D remains unclear. The V and J ends lost 11 bases and 0 bases respectively, with 10 bases between them. The CDR3 runs to 13 residues. Germline CDR1 reads MNHNS; CDR2 reads SASEGT. In DNA form, the CDR3 reads TGTGCCGGGAAAACAACGAACACCGGGGAGCTGTTTTTT. Encoded protein: CAGKTTNTGELFF.

The count of this clone is one. The chain combines TRBV6-6 with TRBJ1-1; a weak D match, TRBD1 (5 bases). This CDR3 spans 12 amino acids. Germline V gene lookup returns CDR1 MNHNY and CDR2 SVGAGI (reference sequence). The V end was cut by 5 bases, the J end by 4 bases, with 8 bases between. CDR3 amino acids: CASSPGSTEAFF. In DNA form, the CDR3 reads TGTGCCAGCAGTCCAGGGAGCACTGAAGCTTTCTTT.

The chain combines TRBV28 with TRBJ1-6; TRBD1 aligns across 8 bases. The CDR3 loop spans 15 amino acids. Germline V gene data show CDR1 as MDHEN and CDR2 as SYDVKM. The V and J ends lost 7 bases and 8 bases, in that order; junction bases with no gene match: 10. CDR3 DNA: TGTGCCAGCATAGCGTCAGGGGGCCCCTATTCACCCCTCCACTTT. Protein: CASIASGGPYSPLHF.

The rearrangement joins TRBV2 to TRBJ2-7; D is possibly TRBD2 (5 bases). This CDR3 contains 13 residues. The germline V gene encodes CDR1 SNHLY and CDR2 FYNNEI. The V gene lost 2 bases and the J gene lost 3 bases, with 8 bases spanning the gap. This CDR3 is CASSERGIYEQYF. DNA of the CDR3: TGTGCCAGCAGTGAACGGGGTATCTACGAGCAGTACTTC.

This clone is a singleton in its sample. The genes are TRBV6-5 and TRBJ1-2; D possibly corresponds to TRBD1 (5 bases). Germline V gene sequence: CDR1 MNHEY, CDR2 SVGAGI. The CDR3 contains 13 residues. V was clipped by 4 bases and J by 2 bases, with 8 bases between them. Here the CDR3 reads CASSSRQNYGYTF. The CDR3 DNA follows: TGTGCCAGCAGTTCAAGACAGAACTATGGCTACACCTTC.

This clone occurred once. This rearrangement joins TRBV28 to TRBJ2-2; TRBD2 agrees at 12 bases. The germline gives CDR1 MDHEN, CDR2 SYDVKM. The CDR3 totals 15 residues. V lost 8 bases and J lost 4; bases outside the gene matches: 5. The CDR3: CASLAGGAGTGELFF. The CDR3 nucleotides are TGTGCCAGCCTAGCGGGGGGGGCGGGCACCGGGGAGCTGTTTTTT.

V gene TRBV10-2 combines with J gene TRBJ2-2, with unresolved D. The CDR3 spans 16 residues. V dropped 0 bases and J dropped 0 bases, with 8 bases sitting between them. Germline V lookup: CDR1 WSHSY, CDR2 SAAADI. The CDR3 DNA reads TGCGCCAGCAGTGAGTCCGGGCAATCGAACACCGGGGAGCTGTTTTTT. Translated: CASSESGQSNTGELFF.

The V call is TRBV27, the J call TRBJ2-2, with no clear D. Trimming stripped 0 bases from V and 5 bases from J, with 13 bases between. CDR1 and CDR2 (germline): MNHEY, SMNVEV (reference sequence). The CDR3 loop spans 16 amino acids. Here the CDR3 reads CASSLSPLERTGELFF. The CDR3 DNA sequence: TGTGCCAGCAGTTTATCGCCGCTGGAGAGAACCGGGGAGCTGTTTTTT.

The chain links TRBV6-6 to TRBJ1-5; unclear D gene. The CDR3 runs 13 residues. V was cut by 4 bases and J by 6 bases, with 10 bases left in between. CDR1 and CDR2 from the germline V gene are MNHNY and SVGAGI (reference sequence). The CDR3 bases are TGTGCCAGCAGTTTCGCCGCCGGTCAGCCCCAGCATTTT. Encoded protein: CASSFAAGQPQHF.

The rearrangement joins TRBV28 to TRBJ1-1; TRBD1 aligns across 10 bases. The CDR3 covers 17 residues. From germline, CDR1 is MDHEN and CDR2 SYDVKM. V lost 5 bases and J lost 3; bases outside the gene matches: 12. The CDR3 DNA is TGTGCCAGCAGTAGCCTCGCGACAGGGGGCCGGGACACTGAAGCTTTCTTT. It is translated as CASSSLATGGRDTEAFF.

This chain connects TRBV6-5 to TRBJ1-1; a possible D gene is TRBD1 (5 bases). CDR1 is MNHEY and CDR2 is SVGAGI in the germline V gene. Trimming took off 6 bases at V and 1 base at J, with 9 bases between the two ends. This CDR3 spans 13 amino acids. The CDR3 protein is CASSSDRNTEAFF. The CDR3 DNA reads TGTGCCAGCAGCTCCGACAGGAACACTGAAGCTTTCTTT.

A word on this clone: One end of the junction fails to match germline, which may point to a read error. V is TRBV10-1 and J is TRBJ2-1; TRBD2 is a possible D gene (6 bases). The germline V gene encodes CDR1 WNHNN and CDR2 SYGVQD (reference sequence). This CDR3 has 14 amino acids. The CDR3 loop reads CASSPSGLSIELFF. CDR3 nucleotides: TGCGCCAGCAGTCCTTCGGGACTCAGCATTGAGCTGTTCTTC.